Presented here are 9 T cell receptor beta chains from one specimen sequenced in a study of T cell repertoires in cytomegalovirus infection. Which antigens these TCRs recognize remains unknown. TCRdb ran MiXCR on the reads and lists one entry per CDR3 protein. The sample lists about 920,000 distinct CDR3 sequences, approximately 31% occurring once. The sample consisted of cultured CD8+ T cells from PBMCs, taken from culture after CMV antigen stimulation. These receptors originate from a human donor in good health (CMV status not recorded). Some clones in this sample may be carry-over from other donors' samples.

This clonotype was found a few times. This chain connects TRBV7-3 to TRBJ2-1, with D tentatively TRBD2 (7 bases). The CDR3 is 15 residues long. The germline gives CDR1 SGHTA, CDR2 FQGTGA. The V end was cut by 5 bases, the J end by 5 bases, with 16 bases between. CDR3 protein: CASSPYEGGDNEQFF. The CDR3 region has the DNA TGTGCCAGCAGCCCCTATGAGGGGGGGGACAATGAGCAGTTCTTC.

As to this clonotype: One end of the junction is discordant with germline, which a read error may explain. The chain carries TRBV12-3 or TRBV12-4 and TRBJ2-1; 10 bases are shared with TRBD2. CDR3 length: 17 residues. In DNA form, the CDR3 reads TGTGTCAGCAGTTTCGATAGCGGGGGGCCCAACTACAATGAGCAGTTCTTC. Its protein product is CVSSFDSGGPNYNEQFF.

The chain links TRBV10-2 to TRBJ1-1, with D possibly matching TRBD1 (5 bases). The CDR3 loop spans 11 amino acids. The germline CDR1 and CDR2 sequences are WSHSY and SAAADI. Trimming stripped 7 bases from V and 8 bases from J, with 11 bases between. The CDR3 is CASKQEGEAFF. The CDR3 coding sequence is TGCGCCAGCAAACAGGAGGGGGAAGCTTTCTTT.

This clonotype was counted a few times. V usage is TRBV19 and J usage is TRBJ2-1; 7 nucleotides line up with TRBD2. CDR1 and CDR2 from the germline V gene are LNHDA and SQIVND (reference sequence). The CDR3 is made up of 16 amino acids. Trimming cost V 5 bases and J 2 bases; bases outside gene matches: 9. CDR3 in DNA: TGTGCCAGTAGTTGGTTCTCTCTAGCGGCCTACAATGAGCAGTTCTTC. It codes for CASSWFSLAAYNEQFF.

The chain links TRBV6-5 to TRBJ2-2; 8 nucleotides align to TRBD2. The CDR3 totals 14 residues. Germline CDR1 and CDR2: MNHEY and SVGAGI. The trim removed 8 bases at V and 3 bases at J, leaving 5 bases unmatched. DNA of the CDR3: TGTGCCAGCGGCAGCGGGGGATACACCGGGGAGCTGTTTTTT. It translates to CASGSGGYTGELFF.

This clonotype was observed at least ten times. This chain joins TRBV7-9 and TRBJ1-2; no reliable D call. Trimming removed 1 base from V and 4 bases from J, with 7 bases in between. Germline assignment: CDR1 SEHNR and CDR2 FQNEAQ (reference sequence). The CDR3 runs 13 residues. The CDR3 DNA sequence: TGTGCCAGCAGCTTAGAGGGTATCTATGGCTACACCTTC. Its protein product is CASSLEGIYGYTF.

This clonotype has only a few counts. This chain connects TRBV7-6 to TRBJ1-6; the D is unclear. Per germline, CDR1 SGHVS and CDR2 FNYEAQ. The CDR3 loop spans 17 amino acids. Between the trimmed V and J ends, which lost 0 bases and 5 bases, there was a span of 14 bases. CDR3 loop: CASSLAQATHHNSPLHF. The CDR3 DNA reads TGTGCCAGCAGCTTAGCGCAGGCTACTCACCATAATTCACCCCTCCACTTT.

This rearrangement joins TRBV7-9 to TRBJ1-2, with D hard to call. Germline V gives CDR1 SEHNR, CDR2 FQNEAQ (reference sequence). This CDR3 spans 13 amino acids. Between the trimmed V and J ends, which lost 6 bases and 7 bases, there was a span of 15 bases. The CDR3 DNA is TGTGCCAGCAGACCTCCAGGTAGAGGTGGCTACACCTTC. Its protein is CASRPPGRGGYTF.

Many counts were recorded for this clonotype. The V gene is TRBV7-2, the J gene TRBJ2-7; 10 bases match TRBD2. V lost 0 bases and J lost 1; bases outside the gene matches: 3. This CDR3 is 16 amino acids long. The V gene's germline CDR1 is SGHTA and CDR2 FQGNSA. CDR3 coding DNA: TGTGCCAGCAGCTTAGCAATGGGACTAGCGTCCTACGAGCAGTACTTC. This encodes CASSLAMGLASYEQYF.